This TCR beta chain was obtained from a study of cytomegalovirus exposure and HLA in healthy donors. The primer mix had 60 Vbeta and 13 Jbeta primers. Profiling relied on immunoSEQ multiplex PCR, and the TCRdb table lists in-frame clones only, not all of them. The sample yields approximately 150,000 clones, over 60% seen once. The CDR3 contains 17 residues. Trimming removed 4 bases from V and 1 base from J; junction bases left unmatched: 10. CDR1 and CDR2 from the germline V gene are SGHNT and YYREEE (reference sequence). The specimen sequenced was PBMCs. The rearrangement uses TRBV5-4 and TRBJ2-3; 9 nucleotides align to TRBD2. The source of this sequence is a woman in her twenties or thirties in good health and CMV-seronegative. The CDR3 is CASSLGPIAGGTDTQYF. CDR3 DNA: TGTGCCAGCAGCCTGGGCCCAATAGCGGGGGGCACAGATACGCAGTATTTT.